A selection of T cell receptor beta chains follows, all from one sample in a study of T-cell reconstitution after alpha-beta-depleted transplantation in children. TCRdb reanalysed the PCR reads using MiXCR and keeps one entry per CDR3 protein. The profile covers around 490,000 distinct CDR3 sequences, with approximately 10% appearing a single time and approximately 15% taken by the ten largest. This specimen was PBMCs, mostly from graft donor cells, taken 180 days after TCRalphabeta/CD19-depleted stem cell transplant. All receptors derive from a female patient younger than 10 who had a stem cell transplant for aplastic anemia, so the T cells may come from the graft donor. Both conserved end residues are part of each CDR3. Fields, in order: J gene, clone size, D gene, V gene, CDR3 protein, CDR3 DNA. A D gene is named only where the DNA matches it firmly. A row's size may be missing; if present it is once, few, many or a size class.

TRBJ2-1 | NA | NA | TRBV4-1 | CASSQKLGSYNEQFF | TGCGCCAGCAGCCAAAAACTAGGGTCCTACAATGAGCAGTTCTTC
TRBJ2-7 | many | TRBD2 | TRBV5-1 | CASSLTGGSFEQYF | TGCGCCAGCAGCTTGACGGGAGGTTCCTTCGAGCAGTACTTC
TRBJ1-2 | few | TRBD1 | TRBV20-1 | CSARVVGQGRPLDGYTF | TGCAGTGCTAGAGTGGTTGGACAGGGAAGGCCCTTGGATGGCTACACCTTC
TRBJ1-3 | NA | NA | TRBV7-8 | CASRVGGNTIYF | TGTGCCAGCAGGGTCGGTGGAAACACCATATATTTT
TRBJ2-3 | few | TRBD2 | TRBV3-1 | CASSERTSGNTDTQYF | TGTGCCAGCAGTGAAAGGACTAGCGGAAACACAGATACGCAGTATTTT
TRBJ1-1 | NA | TRBD1 | TRBV6-5 | CASRPGDRILSGEAFF | TGTGCCAGCAGACCCGGGGACAGGATTTTATCGGGTGAAGCTTTCTTT
TRBJ1-2 | NA | NA | TRBV10-3 | CAISESSGNGYTF | TGTGCCATCAGTGAGTCTTCGGGTAATGGCTACACCTTC
TRBJ2-2 | NA | TRBD2 | TRBV27 | CASTRLALNTGELFF | TGTGCCAGCACGAGACTAGCGCTGAACACCGGGGAGCTGTTTTTT
TRBJ2-1 | many | NA | TRBV14 | CASSQGLAFNEQFF | TGTGCCAGCAGCCAAGGGCTAGCGTTCAATGAGCAGTTCTTC
TRBJ1-5 | many | TRBD1 | TRBV5-5 | CASSQDRDQPQHF | TGTGCCAGCAGCCAAGACAGGGATCAGCCCCAGCATTTT
TRBJ1-3 | few | TRBD1 | TRBV27 | CASSLSGTGFLGNTIYF | TGTGCCAGCAGTTTATCCGGGACAGGATTTCTCGGAAACACCATATATTTT
TRBJ2-3 | NA | NA | TRBV10-3 | CATLLTDRADTQYF | TGTGCCACCTTATTGACCGACCGGGCGGATACGCAGTATTTT
TRBJ1-1 | NA | TRBD1 | TRBV29-1 | CSVERTGAGAEAFF | TGCAGCGTTGAGAGGACAGGGGCGGGTGCTGAAGCTTTCTTT
TRBJ1-5 | few | TRBD1 | TRBV6-2/TRBV6-3 | CASTRTGGNQPQHF | TGTGCCAGCACTCGGACAGGGGGCAATCAGCCCCAGCATTTT
TRBJ1-5 | NA | NA | TRBV7-6 | CASNVRWVYQPQHF | TGTGCCAGCAATGTTCGGTGGGTGTATCAGCCCCAGCATTTT
TRBJ2-1 | NA | TRBD1 | TRBV6-5 | CASSYRDRTNNEQFF | TGTGCCAGCAGTTACCGGGACAGGACGAACAATGAGCAGTTCTTC
TRBJ1-1 | NA | NA | TRBV7-6 | CASSHMGAEAFF | TGTGCCAGCAGCCACATGGGGGCTGAAGCTTTCTTT
TRBJ2-3 | few | TRBD2 | TRBV5-1 | CASSLTGRVTDTQYF | TGCGCCAGCAGCTTAACCGGGAGGGTCACAGATACGCAGTATTTT
TRBJ2-3 | few | NA | TRBV7-2 | CASSPLRGDNTDTQYF | TGTGCCAGCAGCCCACTCCGTGGGGATAACACAGATACGCAGTATTTT
TRBJ2-7 | few | TRBD1 | TRBV12-3/TRBV12-4 | CASRVQGTTYEQYF | TGTGCCAGCAGAGTACAGGGGACAACCTACGAGCAGTACTTC
TRBJ2-7 | few | TRBD2 | TRBV7-2 | CASSLEPGTSNQYF | TGTGCCAGCAGCTTAGAACCCGGGACTAGTAATCAGTACTTC
TRBJ2-5 | NA | NA | TRBV5-1 | CASSFGDKYQETQYF | TGCGCCAGCAGCTTTGGGGACAAGTACCAAGAGACCCAGTACTTC
TRBJ1-2 | NA | NA | TRBV6-1 | CASSRDLRGGYGYTF | TGTGCCAGCAGCCGTGACCTCCGGGGCGGCTATGGCTACACCTTC
TRBJ2-2 | few | NA | TRBV24-1 | CATSGASQFKGLFF | TGTGCCACCAGTGGGGCGAGCCAATTTAAAGGGCTGTTTTTT
TRBJ2-7 | NA | TRBD2 | TRBV6-2/TRBV6-3 | CASSSGGPTSGRPLTGQYF | TGTGCCAGCAGTTCCGGGGGGCCCACTAGCGGGAGGCCGCTAACGGGGCAGTACTTC
TRBJ1-2 | few | NA | TRBV6-5 | CASSYEGRVTSFNGYTF | TGTGCCAGCAGTTACGAGGGCAGGGTGACGAGTTTTAATGGCTACACCTTC
TRBJ2-7 | few | NA | TRBV3-1 | CASTPGTSPYEQYF | TGTGCCAGCACCCCCGGGACCAGTCCTTACGAGCAGTACTTC
TRBJ1-2 | NA | NA | TRBV7-2 | CASSSNRQSTINYGYTF | TGTGCCAGCAGCTCAAATCGACAGAGCACGATTAACTATGGCTACACCTTC
TRBJ2-7 | few | TRBD2 | TRBV7-2 | CASSSHPSGRAYEQYF | TGTGCCAGCAGCTCTCACCCTAGCGGGAGGGCCTACGAGCAGTACTTC
TRBJ2-5 | many | TRBD2 | TRBV11-2 | CASSLDGVGLADQETQYF | TGTGCCAGCAGCTTAGATGGGGTTGGACTAGCGGACCAAGAGACCCAGTACTTC
TRBJ1-5 | few | TRBD1 | TRBV29-1 | CSVIWDRNEPQHF | TGCAGCGTTATCTGGGACAGGAATGAGCCCCAGCATTTT
TRBJ2-1 | NA | NA | TRBV7-8 | CASSLISFSLSYNEQFF | TGTGCCAGCAGCTTAATCTCTTTTAGTCTCTCCTACAATGAGCAGTTCTTC
TRBJ1-1 | NA | NA | TRBV6-1 | CASRISIGRRNTEAFF | TGTGCCAGCAGAATCTCGATTGGACGGCGGAACACTGAAGCTTTCTTT
TRBJ2-5 | many | NA | TRBV12-3/TRBV12-4 | CASVGLPGAVGETQYF | TGTGCCAGCGTCGGCCTCCCGGGGGCAGTAGGAGAGACCCAGTACTTC
TRBJ1-2 | NA | NA | TRBV18 | CASSPNRGYTF | TGTGCCAGCTCACCAAACAGGGGCTACACCTTC
TRBJ2-5 | few | NA | TRBV6-2/TRBV6-3 | CASSYTILGGDETQYF | TGTGCCAGCAGTTACACAATACTAGGGGGAGATGAGACCCAGTACTTC
TRBJ2-7 | NA | TRBD1 | TRBV7-9 | CASSRTGLYEQYF | TGTGCCAGCTCCAGGACAGGTCTCTACGAGCAGTACTTC
TRBJ2-4 | NA | NA | TRBV6-2/TRBV6-3 | CASSYSSGIRRAVAKNIQYF | TGTGCCAGCAGTTACTCGAGTGGAATTAGGAGGGCCGTGGCCAAAAACATTCAGTACTTC
TRBJ1-4 | few | NA | TRBV7-2 | CASSLAKGGLNEKLFF | TGTGCCAGCAGCTTAGCGAAGGGGGGGCTTAATGAAAAACTGTTTTTT
TRBJ1-1 | few | NA | TRBV12-3/TRBV12-4 | CASSWVRGQEAFF | TGTGCCAGCAGTTGGGTGCGAGGACAGGAAGCTTTCTTT
TRBJ2-1 | few | TRBD1 | TRBV20-1 | CSAPPGQHNEQFF | TGCAGTGCTCCCCCGGGACAGCACAATGAGCAGTTCTTC
TRBJ2-1 | NA | NA | TRBV20-1 | CSARQGPNLYNEQFF | TGCAGTGCTAGACAGGGCCCGAACCTGTACAATGAGCAGTTCTTC
TRBJ2-1 | few | NA | TRBV6-5 | CASRRGRNEQFF | TGTGCCAGCAGACGAGGACGTAATGAGCAGTTCTTC
TRBJ1-2 | many | TRBD1 | TRBV4-3 | CASSQDSGQATNTF | TGCGCCAGCAGCCAAGATAGTGGACAGGCCACTAATACCTTC
TRBJ2-7 | few | NA | TRBV29-1 | CSVETAYEQYF | TGCAGCGTTGAGACGGCCTACGAGCAGTACTTC
TRBJ1-2 | NA | NA | TRBV29-1 | CSVSGDNYGYTF | TGCAGCGTTTCAGGGGATAACTATGGCTACACCTTC
TRBJ1-1 | NA | NA | TRBV7-2 | CASSQYGNTEAFF | TGTGCCAGTAGCCAATACGGTAACACTGAAGCTTTCTTT
TRBJ1-1 | many | NA | TRBV29-1 | CSVIQRVGATEAFF | TGCAGCGTTATCCAGAGGGTCGGTGCCACTGAAGCTTTCTTT
TRBJ2-3 | NA | NA | TRBV11-2 | CASSLAFDTQYF | TGTGCCAGCAGCTTAGCATTCGATACGCAGTATTTT
TRBJ1-1 | few | NA | TRBV4-3 | CASSQDWRGRRAFF | TGCGCCAGCAGCCAAGATTGGCGGGGGCGGCGAGCTTTCTTT
TRBJ2-1 | few | TRBD2 | TRBV20-1 | CSAERGGGANEQFF | TGCAGTGCCGAACGAGGCGGGGGGGCGAATGAGCAGTTCTTC
TRBJ2-3 | NA | TRBD2 | TRBV2 | CANAPGLRTPDTQYF | TGTGCCAACGCCCCGGGACTAAGGACTCCCGATACGCAGTATTTT
TRBJ2-5 | few | TRBD1 | TRBV20-1 | CSATLTGGGVTQYF | TGCAGTGCTACCCTGACAGGGGGCGGGGTGACCCAGTACTTC
TRBJ2-1 | NA | NA | TRBV29-1 | CSVEPLGTSEQFF | TGCAGCGTTGAACCACTAGGGACAAGTGAGCAGTTCTTC
TRBJ1-4 | NA | TRBD1 | TRBV6-4 | CASRTGDVPDKEKLFF | TGTGCCAGCAGGACAGGGGACGTCCCGGATAAGGAAAAACTGTTTTTT